The 29 T cell receptor beta chains in this list originate from one sample, sequenced in a study of blood T cell repertoires in COVID-19. The table came from immunoSEQ multiplex PCR; TCRdb's copy has only in-frame clones and leaves some out. This sample carries approximately 110,000 clones, more than 75% of them seen once, and the ten largest clones take almost 4.5%. Material: peripheral blood. All receptors derive from a middle-aged man with acute or convalescent COVID-19.

The CDR3 DNA is TGTGCCAGTCAGGACAGACCTAGCAATCAGCCCCAGCATTTT. Translating it yields CASQDRPSNQPQHF. The J gene is TRBJ1-5, the V gene TRBV19; tentative D call: TRBD1 (6 bases). CDR3 length: 14 residues. Germline loops: CDR1 LNHDA, CDR2 SQIVND (reference sequence). The V and J ends lost 8 bases and 0 bases respectively, with 11 bases between them.

V and J are TRBV7-2 and TRBJ1-3, with D perhaps TRBD1 (5 bases). V dropped 5 bases and J dropped 4 bases, with 21 bases sitting between them. Germline V gene lookup returns CDR1 SGHTA and CDR2 FQGNSA. The length of the CDR3 is 17 residues. CDR3 sequence (DNA): TGTGCCAGCAGCCTCGCGGGTCGGGGGTTTCCGGGAAACACCATATATTTT. Translating gives CASSLAGRGFPGNTIYF.

The J gene is TRBJ2-7, the V gene TRBV7-2; the D gene is possibly TRBD2 (5 bases). Germline V gene data show CDR1 as SGHTA and CDR2 as FQGNSA. V lost 3 bases and J lost 2, with 20 bases in between. The CDR3 consists of 17 residues. CDR3: CASSFRGDIGTTYEQYF. The CDR3 DNA reads TGTGCCAGCAGCTTCCGGGGTGATATAGGTACCACCTACGAGCAGTACTTC. Full variable domain (rest looked up from reference TRBV7-2 and TRBJ2-7): GAGVSQSPSNKVTEKGKDVELRCDPISGHTALYWYRQSLGQGLEFLIYFQGNSAPDKSGLPSDRFSAERTGGSVSTLTIQRTQQEDSAVYLCASSFRGDIGTTYEQYFGPGTRLTVT.

In its sample, this clone was seen a few times. The chain couples TRBV19 to TRBJ1-5, with TRBD1 matching 9 bases. CDR1 and CDR2 (germline): LNHDA, SQIVND (reference sequence). CDR3 length: 16 residues. V dropped 3 bases and J dropped 2; count of bases not matched to a gene: 5. The DNA of the CDR3 is TGTGCCAGTAGTATGGGTTGGACAGGGGGCAATCAGCCCCAGCATTTT. It is translated as CASSMGWTGGNQPQHF.

The chain is built from TRBV19 and TRBJ2-2; D call uncertain. V was trimmed by 7 bases and J by 0 bases, leaving 15 bases between them. From germline, CDR1 is LNHDA and CDR2 SQIVND (reference sequence). CDR3 length equals 16 residues. In DNA, the CDR3 is TGTGCCAGTACATCCCCTGGCAGAACGAACACCGGGGAGCTGTTTTTT. Translation: CASTSPGRTNTGELFF. Supplemented by reference TRBV19 and TRBJ2-2, the full variable domain reads DGGITQSPKYLFRKEGQNVTLSCEQNLNHDAMYWYRQDPGQGLRLIYYSQIVNDFQKGDIAEGYSVSREKKESFPLTVTSAQKNPTAFYLCASTSPGRTNTGELFFGEGSRLTVL.

The V call is TRBV7-2, the J call TRBJ2-7, with D possibly being TRBD2 (5 bases). V was cut by 0 bases and J by 7 bases, with 7 bases left in between. Germline V gene data show CDR1 as SGHTA and CDR2 as FQGNSA. This CDR3 is 12 amino acids long. The DNA for the CDR3 is TGTGCCAGCAGCTTAGCACAGCGGGAGCAGTACTTC. Its protein product is CASSLAQREQYF.

The chain couples TRBV5-1 to TRBJ1-4; D gene unclear. The CDR3 has 15 residues. Germline CDR1 reads SGHRS; CDR2 reads YFSETQ. The V gene lost 0 bases and the J gene lost 4 bases, with 10 bases spanning the gap. DNA of the CDR3: TGCGCCAGCAGCTTGGGGGTGACAAGTAATGAAAAACTGTTTTTT. It encodes CASSLGVTSNEKLFF.

The sample holds a few counts of this clone. The sample holds other DNA sequences that translate to the same CDR3. The gene calls are TRBV11-3 and TRBJ2-3; D gene unclear. Trimming removed 1 base at V and 6 bases at J, with 8 bases between. The CDR3 spans 13 residues. CDR1 and CDR2 from the germline V gene are SGHNT and YENEEA. The CDR3 region has the DNA TGTGCCAGCAGCTTAGCAAGTACTGATACGCAGTATTTT. This sequence encodes CASSLASTDTQYF.

The rearrangement joins TRBV7-2 to TRBJ1-2; no definite D call. The CDR3 runs 11 residues. V was trimmed by 6 bases and J by 3 bases, leaving 5 bases between them. Germline V lookup: CDR1 SGHTA, CDR2 FQGNSA. The CDR3 bases are TGTGCCAGCAGTTCCGACTATGGCTACACCTTC. Translation: CASSSDYGYTF.

The chain joins TRBV12-3 or TRBV12-4 to TRBJ1-1; D is uncertain. V lost 6 bases and J 1 base, leaving 9 bases between the germline ends. The CDR3 runs 13 residues. The chain's CDR3 is CASRLYRNTEAFF. CDR3 bases: TGTGCCAGCAGGTTGTACAGGAACACTGAAGCTTTCTTT.

The J gene is TRBJ1-6, the V gene TRBV25-1; 7 bases line up with TRBD1. CDR3 length equals 15 residues. J was trimmed by 10 bases and V by 3 bases; bases with no gene match: 9. CDR1 MGHDK and CDR2 SYGVNS come from the germline V gene. In nucleotides, the CDR3 is TGTGCCAGCAGTGACGACAGGGTTTACAGATCACCCCTCCACTTT. Its translation is CASSDDRVYRSPLHF.

This chain connects TRBV19 to TRBJ1-5; D gene ambiguous. Germline V gene lookup returns CDR1 LNHDA and CDR2 SQIVND (reference sequence). CDR3 size: 16 residues. The V end lost 2 bases, the J end lost 0 bases, and 11 bases lay between the germline ends. The CDR3 coding sequence is TGTGCCAGTAGTATACGGTTGGGCTATAGCAATCAGCCCCAGCATTTT. Amino acid sequence: CASSIRLGYSNQPQHF.

The CDR3 bases are TGTGCCAGCAGTGGGGACAGGGCGGTGACTGAAGCTTTCTTT. Encoded protein: CASSGDRAVTEAFF. V usage is TRBV6-2 or TRBV6-3 and J usage is TRBJ1-1; the match to TRBD1 covers 9 bases. V shed 5 bases, J shed 5 bases, and the junction held 6 bases outside the gene matches. The length of the CDR3 is 14 residues. The germline V gene has CDR1 MNHEY and CDR2 SVGEGT.

This chain connects TRBV15 to TRBJ2-7; no clear D. CDR3 length: 14 amino acids. CDR1 is LNHNV, CDR2 YYDKDF, per germline (reference sequence). V was trimmed by 5 bases and J by 0 bases, leaving 11 bases between them. The CDR3 sequence is CATSVQLSSYEQYF. For the CDR3, the DNA is TGTGCCACCAGCGTCCAACTGAGCTCCTACGAGCAGTACTTC.

V gene TRBV4-3 combines with J gene TRBJ2-3; tentative D call: TRBD1 (6 bases). This CDR3 spans 18 amino acids. The V gene's germline CDR1 is LGHNA and CDR2 YSLEER. Between the trimmed V and J ends, which lost 0 bases and 2 bases, there was a span of 18 bases. CDR3 DNA sequence: TGCGCCAGCAGCCAAGATCCCGGGACAAGCATAGCCACAGATACGCAGTATTTT. The encoded protein is CASSQDPGTSIATDTQYF.

V usage is TRBV30 and J usage is TRBJ2-7; 8 positions match TRBD2. The germline V gene encodes CDR1 GTSNPN and CDR2 SVGIG (reference sequence). This CDR3 has 16 amino acids. V was clipped by 2 bases and J by 0 bases; unmatched bases: 9. The CDR3 protein is CAWSPLGLAGSYEQYF. The CDR3 nucleotides are TGTGCCTGGAGTCCGCTTGGGCTAGCGGGCTCCTACGAGCAGTACTTC.

A few counts support this clone. The chain employs TRBV7-2 and TRBJ1-6, with a weak D call TRBD1 (5 bases). Trimming took off 5 bases at V and 11 bases at J, with 13 bases between the two ends. Per germline, CDR1 SGHTA and CDR2 FQGNSA. The CDR3 has 13 residues. CDR3 loop: CASSRGGSPPLHF. The CDR3 region has the DNA TGTGCCAGCAGCAGGGGAGGAAGTCCACCCCTCCACTTT.

The CDR3 reads CASSYSHRGGETQYF. CDR3 in DNA: TGTGCCAGCAGTTACTCCCACAGGGGGGGAGAGACCCAGTACTTC. V is TRBV6-6 and J is TRBJ2-5; D may be TRBD1 (8 bases). The CDR3 contains 15 residues. V was pared by 0 bases and J by 4 bases, with 12 bases between. Germline V CDR1 and CDR2: MNHNY, SVGAGI (reference sequence).

This chain joins TRBV9 and TRBJ1-6; the D gene is possibly TRBD1 (6 bases). The germline V and J ends were trimmed by 3 bases and 9 bases, with 13 bases remaining between them. The CDR3 sequence is 14 residues long. Germline loops: CDR1 SGDLS, CDR2 YYNGEE. CDR3 nucleotides: TGTGCCAGCAGCGAACAGACAGGTTTTTCACCCCTCCACTTT. Its protein is CASSEQTGFSPLHF.

This chain uses TRBV19 with TRBJ1-2; D is undetermined. Germline loops: CDR1 LNHDA, CDR2 SQIVND (reference sequence). This CDR3 is built from 13 residues. The ends were cut back, 1 base at V and 5 bases at J, with 8 bases in the middle. This CDR3 is CASSIGSDYGYTF. Here the CDR3 DNA reads TGTGCCAGTAGTATAGGGTCAGATTATGGCTACACCTTC. Full variable domain (missing parts from reference TRBV19 and TRBJ1-2): DGGITQSPKYLFRKEGQNVTLSCEQNLNHDAMYWYRQDPGQGLRLIYYSQIVNDFQKGDIAEGYSVSREKKESFPLTVTSAQKNPTAFYLCASSIGSDYGYTFGSGTRLTVV.

The gene calls are TRBV12-5 and TRBJ1-3; no clear D gene. Germline lookup yields CDR1 LGHNT and CDR2 FRNRAP. The ends were cut back, 7 bases at V and 14 bases at J, with 18 bases in the middle. The CDR3 sequence is 12 residues long. DNA for the CDR3: TGTGCTAGTGCCGCTCCGAGCCGGGATCTATATTTT. Translation: CASAAPSRDLYF.

This chain's CDR3 is CASSPSAGGFNEQFF. CDR3 sequence (DNA): TGTGCCAGCAGCCCCTCGGCGGGGGGGTTTAATGAGCAGTTCTTC. The chain employs TRBV6-2 or TRBV6-3 and TRBJ2-1; 9 bases are a match to TRBD2. The germline CDR1 and CDR2 sequences are MNHEY and SVGEGT. The CDR3 has 15 residues. The V segment lost 6 bases and the J segment 7 bases; nucleotides outside the gene matches: 10.

The chain carries TRBV29-1 and TRBJ1-2; tentatively, D is TRBD1 (6 bases). V lost 4 bases and J lost 0, with 15 bases in between. CDR1 is SQVTM and CDR2 is ANQGSEA in the germline V gene. This CDR3 has 15 amino acids. This CDR3 is CSVGFRGSANYGYTF. DNA for the CDR3: TGCAGCGTTGGGTTCAGGGGATCCGCTAACTATGGCTACACCTTC.

This sequence joins TRBV2 and TRBJ1-1; D is ambiguous. The V gene lost 6 bases and the J gene lost 8 bases, with 22 bases spanning the gap. The CDR3 loop spans 15 amino acids. Germline V CDR1 and CDR2: SNHLY, FYNNEI. The CDR3 DNA sequence: TGTGCCAGCAGCCAAATTGGACTCGTCGGGCAAGAAGCTTTCTTT. Residues: CASSQIGLVGQEAFF.

The chain employs TRBV25-1 and TRBJ1-2; TRBD1 is a possible D gene (6 bases). V was trimmed by 3 bases and J by 8 bases, leaving 19 bases between them. CDR1 MGHDK and CDR2 SYGVNS come from the germline V gene. This CDR3 spans 15 amino acids. CDR3 coding DNA: TGTGCCAGCAGTGACCTAGAATCAGGGGCGCGGGGCTACACCTTC. Protein: CASSDLESGARGYTF.

The table lists this clone with a few counts. J is TRBJ1-5 and V is TRBV29-1; D ambiguous. This CDR3 is 12 amino acids long. Trimming stripped 4 bases from V and 7 bases from J, with 11 bases between. Germline lookup yields CDR1 SQVTM and CDR2 ANQGSEA. CDR3 nucleotides: TGCAGCGTTGGCGGGGAAGGGCAGCCCCAGCATTTT. Residues: CSVGGEGQPQHF.

This sequence joins TRBV30 and TRBJ1-6; tentative D call: TRBD1 (5 bases). The CDR3 is made up of 15 amino acids. Trimming removed 4 bases from V and 6 bases from J, with 16 bases in between. The germline CDR1 and CDR2 sequences are GTSNPN and SVGIG (reference sequence). CDR3 coding DNA: TGTGCCTGGATTCCCTGGGGAGGGGTTAATTCACCCCTCCACTTT. Translating it yields CAWIPWGGVNSPLHF. Full variable domain (rest looked up from reference TRBV30 and TRBJ1-6): SQTIHQWPATLVQPVGSPLSLECTVEGTSNPNLYWYRQAAGRGLQLLFYSVGIGQISSEVPQNLSASRPQDRQFILSSKKLLLSDSGFYLCAWIPWGGVNSPLHFGNGTRLTVT.

This rearrangement joins TRBV18 to TRBJ1-2; 8 nucleotides agree with TRBD1. This CDR3 comprises 15 residues. The junction had 10 bases not matched to a gene; V was cut back by 3 bases and J by 7 bases. Germline CDR1 KGHSH, CDR2 LQKENI. The chain's CDR3 is CASSPLDQQGVGYTF. The CDR3, as DNA: TGTGCCAGCTCACCGCTAGACCAACAGGGGGTTGGCTACACCTTC.

The V and J genes are TRBV6-2 or TRBV6-3 and TRBJ1-1; 7 bases are shared with TRBD1. The germline gives CDR1 MNHEY, CDR2 SVGEGT. The CDR3 has 15 amino acids. V dropped 5 bases and J dropped 2; count of bases not matched to a gene: 8. The DNA of the CDR3 is TGTGCCAGCAGTCTCCCGGGACAGCCTAACACTGAAGCTTTCTTT. Protein sequence: CASSLPGQPNTEAFF.